These 12 T cell receptor beta chains originate from one sample sequenced in a study of blood T cell repertoires in COVID-19. The data were produced by immunoSEQ multiplex PCR, yet TCRdb's version contains in-frame clones alone and is incomplete. The sample holds about 68,000 clones, 60% to 85% seen once. The sequencing input was peripheral blood. Source of these receptors: a human donor in a cohort sampled during active COVID-19.

The chain couples TRBV5-1 to TRBJ2-7, with D tentatively TRBD2 (6 bases). The CDR3 is 14 residues long. Trimming removed 4 bases at V and 6 bases at J, with 17 bases between. Germline lookup yields CDR1 SGHRS and CDR2 YFSETQ. The CDR3 nucleotides are TGCGCCAGCAGCCCCAACGCCTTGGGGGGCGAGCAGTACTTC. The encoded protein is CASSPNALGGEQYF. Complete variable domain (other parts from reference TRBV5-1 and TRBJ2-7): KAGVTQTPRYLIKTRGQQVTLSCSPISGHRSVSWYQQTPGQGLQFLFEYFSETQRNKGNFPGRFSGRQFSNSRSEMNVSTLELGDSALYLCASSPNALGGEQYFGPGTRLTVT.

This chain uses TRBV2 with TRBJ2-1; tentative D call: TRBD2 (6 bases). The germline gives CDR1 SNHLY, CDR2 FYNNEI. Trimming shortened V by 5 bases and J by 7 bases, and 33 bases separated the two germline ends. This CDR3 region has 20 residues. The CDR3 spells CASSPPRGRDWRGRINEQFF. The CDR3 region has the DNA TGTGCCAGCAGTCCCCCGAGGGGCAGGGATTGGAGGGGTCGGATAAATGAGCAGTTCTTC.

This chain uses TRBV6-1 with TRBJ1-2; 9 bases map to TRBD1. The CDR3 spans 16 residues. Germline CDR1 and CDR2: MNHNS and SASEGT. After removal of 1 base from V and 4 bases from J, the junction contained 7 bases not matched to a gene. CDR3 sequence: CASSEVGQGGLYGYTF. As DNA, the CDR3 is TGTGCCAGCAGTGAAGTGGGACAGGGTGGTCTCTATGGCTACACCTTC.

A single count supports this clone. The V call is TRBV5-4, the J call TRBJ2-2; D may be TRBD1 (5 bases). The CDR3 extends over 16 amino acids. Germline V gene lookup returns CDR1 SGHNT and CDR2 YYREEE (reference sequence). Trimming stripped 3 bases from V and 0 bases from J, with 12 bases between. CDR3 nucleotides: TGTGCCAGCAGCTCCGACAGAGTCGCGAACACCGGGGAGCTGTTTTTT. Amino acids: CASSSDRVANTGELFF. The full variable domain, with the rest looked up from reference TRBV5-4 and TRBJ2-2, is ETGVTQSPTHLIKTRGQQVTLRCSSQSGHNTVSWYQQALGQGPQFIFQYYREEENGRGNFPPRFSGLQFPNYSSELNVNALELDDSALYLCASSSDRVANTGELFFGEGSRLTVL.

The rearrangement uses TRBV11-2 and TRBJ2-5; 9 bases match TRBD2. The junction had 11 bases not matched to a gene; V was cut back by 5 bases and J by 10 bases. Germline-derived CDR1 and CDR2 are SGHAT and FQNNGV. The CDR3 is 14 residues long. The CDR3 bases are TGTGCCAGCAGCCCAGCGGGGGGCCCCGAGTACCAGTACTTC. This gives the protein CASSPAGGPEYQYF.

The chain has TRBV6-1 and TRBJ2-1; D is possibly TRBD2 (5 bases). Germline V gives CDR1 MNHNS, CDR2 SASEGT. Between the trimmed V and J ends, which lost 1 base and 14 bases, there was a span of 12 bases. CDR3 length: 12 amino acids. The CDR3 region has the DNA TGTGCCAGCAGTGAAGTAGCGTCTCTTAAGTTCTTC. Its protein product is CASSEVASLKFF.

The V and J genes are TRBV4-3 and TRBJ1-5, with TRBD1 identical over 7 bases. The CDR3 is 15 amino acids. With 0 bases clipped from V and 6 bases from J, the junction kept 5 bases outside the gene matches. The germline V gene has CDR1 LGHNA and CDR2 YSLEER. The CDR3 DNA sequence: TGCGCCAGCAGCCAAGATCCAGGGGGGACTCAGCCCCAGCATTTT. It is translated as CASSQDPGGTQPQHF.

This chain connects TRBV11-2 to TRBJ2-7; 9 bases are shared with TRBD1. The CDR3 is 17 amino acids. The junction had 10 bases not matched to a gene; V was cut back by 3 bases and J by 1 base. Germline lookup yields CDR1 SGHAT and CDR2 FQNNGV. The CDR3 DNA sequence: TGTGCCAGCAGCTTCCTCAAGGCGGGACAGGGTTCCTACGAGCAGTACTTC. Its protein is CASSFLKAGQGSYEQYF.

The chain joins TRBV6-2 or TRBV6-3 to TRBJ1-5; a possible D gene is TRBD1 (6 bases). The V and J ends lost 5 bases and 6 bases respectively, with 14 bases between them. The CDR3 spans 14 residues. CDR1 MNHEY and CDR2 SVGEGT come from the germline V gene. The CDR3 loop is CASSTGQLRQPQHF. In DNA form, the CDR3 reads TGTGCCAGCAGTACTGGACAGCTTCGTCAGCCCCAGCATTTT.

The rearrangement links TRBV11-2 to TRBJ1-5; D perhaps matches TRBD1 (5 bases). There are 15 residues in the CDR3. V was clipped by 1 base and J by 1 base, with 8 bases between them. The V gene's germline CDR1 is SGHAT and CDR2 FQNNGV. CDR3 DNA: TGTGCCAGCAGCTTAGGGGGGGGGAGCAATCAGCCCCAGCATTTT. Translating gives CASSLGGGSNQPQHF.

The CDR3 DNA reads TGTGCCAGCAGCTTGTCTAGCGGGAGAGGGGATACGCAGTATTTT. As protein: CASSLSSGRGDTQYF. This sequence joins TRBV5-4 and TRBJ2-3; 10 positions agree with TRBD2. Germline V gives CDR1 SGHNT, CDR2 YYREEE (reference sequence). The trim removed 1 base at V and 6 bases at J, leaving 5 bases unmatched. This CDR3 comprises 15 residues.

This clone was observed a single time. This rearrangement joins TRBV19 to TRBJ1-5; no reliable D call. This CDR3 comprises 15 residues. V gave up 1 base and J gave up 3 bases, with 10 bases separating them. Per the germline V gene, CDR1 is LNHDA and CDR2 is SQIVND (reference sequence). CDR3 amino acids: CASSIGWENNQPQHF. CDR3 nucleotides: TGTGCCAGTAGTATAGGGTGGGAGAACAATCAGCCCCAGCATTTT. Using reference TRBV19 and TRBJ1-5 for the parts outside the CDR3, the full variable domain is DGGITQSPKYLFRKEGQNVTLSCEQNLNHDAMYWYRQDPGQGLRLIYYSQIVNDFQKGDIAEGYSVSREKKESFPLTVTSAQKNPTAFYLCASSIGWENNQPQHFGDGTRLSIL.